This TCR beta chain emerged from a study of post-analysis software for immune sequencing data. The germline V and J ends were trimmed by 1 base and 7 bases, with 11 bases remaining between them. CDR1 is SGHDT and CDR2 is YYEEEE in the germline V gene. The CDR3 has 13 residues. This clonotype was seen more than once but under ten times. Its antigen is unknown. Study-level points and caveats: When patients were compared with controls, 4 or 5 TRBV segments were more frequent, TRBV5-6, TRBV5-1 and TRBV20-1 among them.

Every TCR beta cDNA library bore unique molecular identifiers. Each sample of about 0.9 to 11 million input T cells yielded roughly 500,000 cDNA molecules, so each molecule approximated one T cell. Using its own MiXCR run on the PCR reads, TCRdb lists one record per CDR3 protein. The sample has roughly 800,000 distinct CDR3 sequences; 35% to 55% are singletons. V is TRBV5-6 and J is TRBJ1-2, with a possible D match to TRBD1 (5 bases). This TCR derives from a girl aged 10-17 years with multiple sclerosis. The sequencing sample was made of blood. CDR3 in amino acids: CASSLFQGRGYTF. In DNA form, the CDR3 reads TGTGCCAGCAGCTTGTTCCAGGGACGTGGCTACACCTTC.